The rows below give T cell receptor beta chains drawn from one sample of a study of response to subunit inactivated influenza vaccine. MiXCR was run by TCRdb on the RT-PCR reads, yielding one entry per CDR3 protein. Counted here are fewer than 550,000 distinct CDR3 sequences, roughly 23% occurring once; the ten biggest clones make up approximately 2%. Sequences were derived from CD4+ T cells sorted from PBMCs, sampled around 5 days after vaccination. These receptors all stem from a man aged 50 to 59 who received an inactivated influenza vaccine. Each CDR3 is given with its conserved first and last residue. D genes are given only for firm matches. Only part of the rows carry a size: once, few, many, or a class if the clone is expanded.

abundance,v_gene,d_gene,j_gene,CDR3nt,CDR3aa
few,TRBV7-8,TRBD1,TRBJ1-1,TGTGCCAGCAGCGGACAGGCCCGCACTGAAGCTTTCTTT,CASSGQARTEAFF
many,TRBV12-3/TRBV12-4,.,TRBJ2-2,TGTGCCAGCAGTTTAGGAGGGGTTGGCACCGGGGAGCTGTTTTTT,CASSLGGVGTGELFF
few,TRBV6-2/TRBV6-3,.,TRBJ2-4,TGTGCCAGCAGTTACCCCCGACAGGAGATCAAAAACATTCAGTACTTC,CASSYPRQEIKNIQYF
.,TRBV6-2/TRBV6-3,TRBD2,TRBJ2-4,TGTGCCAGCAGGCGGACTAGCGGAAACATTCAGTACTTC,CASRRTSGNIQYF
few,TRBV20-1,TRBD1,TRBJ1-6,TGCAGTGCTAGAATCGTGACAGGGAATTCACCCCTCCACTTT,CSARIVTGNSPLHF
.,TRBV30,.,TRBJ1-1,TGTGCCTGGAGTCCCTTCGTGAACACTGAAGCTTTCTTT,CAWSPFVNTEAFF
.,TRBV4-3,.,TRBJ1-2,TGCGCCAGCAGCCAAGTCCTAGGGGGGCGAAATGGCTACACCTTC,CASSQVLGGRNGYTF
few,TRBV10-3,.,TRBJ1-3,TGTGCCATCAAATCACCGGGACAAAGCTCTGGAAACACCATATATTTT,CAIKSPGQSSGNTIYF
few,TRBV7-6,TRBD1,TRBJ2-2,TGTGCCAGCAGCTACGGACAGGGGCAGCACACCGGGGAGCTGTTTTTT,CASSYGQGQHTGELFF
few,TRBV29-1,TRBD1,TRBJ1-5,TGCAGCGTCCGACAGGGGGCCAATCAGCCCCAGCATTTT,CSVRQGANQPQHF
few,TRBV12-3/TRBV12-4,TRBD2,TRBJ2-1,TGTGCCAGCAGTCCAGCGGGATTAGATTTGGATGAGCAGTTCTTC,CASSPAGLDLDEQFF
few,TRBV12-3/TRBV12-4,TRBD2,TRBJ2-2,TGTGCCAGCAGTTTAGTTTCGAGGACTAGCGGACCCTGGAGGACCGGGGAGCTGTTTTTT,CASSLVSRTSGPWRTGELFF
few,TRBV11-2,.,TRBJ2-5,TGTGCCAGCAGCCGGCCCAACCAAGAGACCCAGTACTTC,CASSRPNQETQYF
.,TRBV10-2,.,TRBJ1-2,TGCGCCAGCAGTGACGCGTCGGGTTATAACTATGGCTACACCTTC,CASSDASGYNYGYTF
.,TRBV24-1,.,TRBJ2-3,TGTGCCACCAGGGGCGGATACACAGATACGCAGTATTTT,CATRGGYTDTQYF
few,TRBV4-1,.,TRBJ2-5,TGCGCCAGCAGCCAAGATAGTAACGTCGGGACCCAGTACTTC,CASSQDSNVGTQYF
.,TRBV9,TRBD2,TRBJ2-1,TGTGCCAGCAGCCCGCGGACTAGCGGGAAAAGCATTGAGCAGTTCTTC,CASSPRTSGKSIEQFF
.,TRBV4-1,.,TRBJ1-6,TGCGCCAGCAGCCAAGATATAAACAAATCCAACACACCCCTCCACTTT,CASSQDINKSNTPLHF
few,TRBV24-1,.,TRBJ2-1,TGTGCCACCAGCTCCCAGTGGCGAAAGGCGTACAATGAGCAGTTCTTC,CATSSQWRKAYNEQFF
.,TRBV12-3/TRBV12-4,TRBD1,TRBJ1-1,TGTGCTTCGGGACAGCTTTTTTTATGGGCTTTCTTT,CASGQLFLWAFF
few,TRBV10-3,TRBD1,TRBJ2-7,TGTGCCATCAGTGAGTCGAACAGGGGGCCATCCTACGAGCAGTACTTC,CAISESNRGPSYEQYF
.,TRBV7-3,.,TRBJ2-7,TGTGCCAGCAGCCTATACTCGGGAGCCGAGCAGTACTTC,CASSLYSGAEQYF
.,TRBV5-5,TRBD2,TRBJ2-7,TGTGCCAGCAGCTTGGATGCTGCGGGAGCCTACGAGCAGTACTTC,CASSLDAAGAYEQYF
few,TRBV12-3/TRBV12-4,.,TRBJ2-5,TGTGCCAGCAGTTTTTTGAAGACCCAGTACTTC,CASSFLKTQYF
few,TRBV20-1,TRBD1,TRBJ1-1,TGCAGTGCTACCCCGGGACAGATGAACACTGAAGCTTTCTTT,CSATPGQMNTEAFF
few,TRBV5-1,.,TRBJ2-1,TGCGCCAGCAGCTTGGAAACGGCAGTGTACAATGAGCAGTTCTTC,CASSLETAVYNEQFF
.,TRBV11-2,TRBD1,TRBJ2-3,TGTGCCAGCAGCTACGGACAGGGCCGAACAGATACGCAGTATTTT,CASSYGQGRTDTQYF
.,TRBV11-2,TRBD1,TRBJ2-7,TGTGCCAGCAGCGCGTTGGGACAGGGAAGCGAGCAGTACTTC,CASSALGQGSEQYF
once,TRBV5-1,.,TRBJ2-2,TGCGCCAGCAGCTTGGTCGTGCTAGCTGGCACCGGGGAGCTGTTTTTT,CASSLVVLAGTGELFF
few,TRBV7-2,.,TRBJ2-7,TGTGCCAGCAGCTTAAACAGGCAGTACGAGCAGTACTTC,CASSLNRQYEQYF
few,TRBV6-1,.,TRBJ2-7,TGTGCCAGCAGCCGGGCCGCCGAGGGATACTTC,CASSRAAEGYF
few,TRBV29-1,TRBD2,TRBJ2-2,TGCAGCGTTGAGCTAGCGGGGGGGCCGCTGTTTTTT,CSVELAGGPLFF
few,TRBV21-1,.,TRBJ2-2,TGTGCCAGCAGCAAAGTACACGCCGGGGAGCTGTTTTTT,CASSKVHAGELFF
.,TRBV20-1,.,TRBJ2-7,TGCAGTGCTGCGGACGCTTCCTACGAGCAGTACTTC,CSAADASYEQYF
few,TRBV3-1,TRBD1,TRBJ2-7,TGTGCCAGCAGCCTAGGGACAGGTACCTCCTACGAGCAGTACTTC,CASSLGTGTSYEQYF
many,TRBV20-1,.,TRBJ1-4,TGCAGTGCCGAAGGGGATTGGGTTAATGAAAAACTGTTTTTT,CSAEGDWVNEKLFF
.,TRBV7-9,.,TRBJ2-6,TGTGCCATCAGACAAAGGGCTCAGGGAGAAATTTCTGGGGCCAACGTCCTGACTTTC,CAIRQRAQGEISGANVLTF
few,TRBV20-1,.,TRBJ1-5,TGCAGTGCTACCTCCGGCGGGGGACATATTAGCAATCAGCCCCAGCATTTT,CSATSGGGHISNQPQHF
few,TRBV10-3,TRBD2,TRBJ2-3,TGTGCCATCAGAAGACTAGCGGGAGGCACAGATACGCAGTATTTT,CAIRRLAGGTDTQYF
many,TRBV6-5,TRBD2,TRBJ2-7,TGTGCCAGCAGTTCGCTAGCGGGGGTCGCCTACGAGCAGTACTTC,CASSSLAGVAYEQYF
few,TRBV7-9,.,TRBJ1-1,TGTGCCAGCAGCTTAGAGCGGCCGAACACTGAAGCTTTCTTT,CASSLERPNTEAFF
many,TRBV12-3/TRBV12-4,TRBD2,TRBJ2-1,TGTGCCAGCAGGACCGGGACTAGCGGATACAATGAGCAGTTCTTC,CASRTGTSGYNEQFF
few,TRBV19,.,TRBJ1-5,TGTGCCACGGAGGGGAGGAACAATCAGCCCCAGCATTTT,CATEGRNNQPQHF
.,TRBV11-2,TRBD2,TRBJ2-2,TGTGCCAGCAGCCCCTCAGGTGGGGCGGGGGGGTACAGCGGGGAGCTGTTTTTT,CASSPSGGAGGYSGELFF
.,TRBV11-2,TRBD2,TRBJ2-5,TGTGCCAGCAGAAGAACCGGGACTAGCGGAAAAGAGACCCAGTACTTC,CASRRTGTSGKETQYF